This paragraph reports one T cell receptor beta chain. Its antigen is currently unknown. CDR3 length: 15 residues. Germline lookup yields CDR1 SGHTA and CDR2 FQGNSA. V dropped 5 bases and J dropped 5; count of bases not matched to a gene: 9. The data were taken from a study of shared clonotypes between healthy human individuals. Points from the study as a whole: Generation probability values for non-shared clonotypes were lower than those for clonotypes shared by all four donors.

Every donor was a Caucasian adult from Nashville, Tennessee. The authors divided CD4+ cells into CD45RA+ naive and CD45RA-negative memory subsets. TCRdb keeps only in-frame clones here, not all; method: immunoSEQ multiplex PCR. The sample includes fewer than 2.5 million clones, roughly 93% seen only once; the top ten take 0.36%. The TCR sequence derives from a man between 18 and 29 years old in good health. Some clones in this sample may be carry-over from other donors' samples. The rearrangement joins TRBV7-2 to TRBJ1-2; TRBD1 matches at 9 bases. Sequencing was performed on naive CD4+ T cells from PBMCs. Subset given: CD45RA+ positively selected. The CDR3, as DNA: TGTGCCAGCAGCACCAACAGGGGGCGGGGGTATGGCTACACCTTC. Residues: CASSTNRGRGYGYTF. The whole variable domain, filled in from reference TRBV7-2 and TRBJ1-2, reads GAGVSQSPSNKVTEKGKDVELRCDPISGHTALYWYRQSLGQGLEFLIYFQGNSAPDKSGLPSDRFSAERTGGSVSTLTIQRTQQEDSAVYLCASSTNRGRGYGYTFGSGTRLTVV.